This T cell receptor (beta chain) originates from a study of blood T cell dynamics during melanoma immunotherapy. Study overall: Metastatic melanoma patients received first-line pembrolizumab or nivolumab plus ipilimumab. Study outcomes and limitations: Clones driving repertoire changes may be melanoma-specific or general immune activation.

This CDR3 region has 16 residues. V lost 7 bases and J lost 2; bases outside the gene matches: 11. Germline V gene sequence: CDR1 LNHDA, CDR2 SQIVND (reference sequence). DNA loading was fixed at about 380 ng for all bulk PBMC samples. Generated by immunoSEQ multiplex PCR, the TCRdb table keeps only in-frame clones and is missing some. The table has approximately 16,000 clones, roughly 92% seen once. Note on this clone: The antigen is not known.

The time point: week 3, after first cycle of checkpoint inhibitor. No patient had earlier systemic cancer treatment, concurrent immunosuppressants, or another active cancer. The receptor comes from a human donor with melanoma. This specimen consisted of blood, obtained from a patient treated with checkpoint blockade. The chain couples TRBV19 to TRBJ2-5, with 9 bases aligning to TRBD2. This CDR3 reads CASTPGWAGGQETQYF. The CDR3 nucleotides are TGTGCCAGTACTCCGGGCTGGGCGGGAGGGCAAGAGACCCAGTACTTC. Full variable domain (missing parts from reference TRBV19 and TRBJ2-5): DGGITQSPKYLFRKEGQNVTLSCEQNLNHDAMYWYRQDPGQGLRLIYYSQIVNDFQKGDIAEGYSVSREKKESFPLTVTSAQKNPTAFYLCASTPGWAGGQETQYFGPGTRLLVL.